The source of this T cell receptor (beta chain) is a study of memory CD4+ T cells and cytomegalovirus serostatus. Across the whole study: Of the healthy Belgian adults, roughly ten were CMV seropositive and 20 to 25 seronegative. Overall study findings and caveats: The CMV-associated TCR signature appears largely within the CD4+ memory repertoire. About 40% of the roughly 160 known CMV-associated TCRbeta sequences appeared in CD4+ memory.

CDR1 and CDR2 from the germline V gene are SGHTA and FQGNSA. This CDR3 contains 16 residues. Trimming at V came to 5 bases and at J to 0 bases, leaving 7 bases not matched to a gene. Per the study methods: Out-of-frame sequences were removed, leaving about 2.2 million distinct TCRbeta sequences. Data came from immunoSEQ multiplex PCR; TCRdb stores just in-frame clones and leaves some out. V, J and clone size are taken as reported in that table, and D and trimming were inferred from the DNA itself. Among 25,000 to 35,000 clones, around 75% were seen once, and the ten largest hold more than 0.55%. The sort gate was single viable CD3+CD4+CD8-CD45RO+ cells for memory CD4+ T cells. This clone appeared a single time. The antigen is undetermined.

Sequencing was performed on memory CD4+ T cells from blood. The clonotype comes from an adult in good health and CMV-seronegative. The rearrangement joins TRBV7-2 to TRBJ2-1; TRBD1 matches at 7 bases. The chain's CDR3 is CASSLAGTDSYNEQFF. The CDR3 DNA follows: TGTGCCAGCAGCCTTGCCGGGACAGACTCCTACAATGAGCAGTTCTTC.